This TCR beta chain was found in a study of cytomegalovirus exposure and HLA in healthy donors. General study points: Usually a TCR sequence was rare, but some public TCRs were found in many donors. The authors later linked a missense DCLRE1C variant to TCR beta V- and J-gene trimming.

The V segment lost 4 bases and the J segment 7 bases; nucleotides outside the gene matches: 1. The germline V gene has CDR1 LNHDA and CDR2 SQIVND (reference sequence). The CDR3 covers 12 residues. In the case of this clone: Its antigen is undetermined.

The PCR made use of 60 Vbeta and 13 Jbeta primers. Study processing details: Approximately 11 million shared chains were among the about 80 million unique TCR beta chains that a later analysis counted. Using immunoSEQ multiplex PCR, the repertoire was profiled, and TCRdb retains in-frame clones only, with some absent. For V, J and clone size, that table is used; D and trimming come from the DNA. Of approximately 150,000 clones in the sample, roughly 77% were seen once. The sequenced sample consisted of PBMCs. The sequence was obtained from a man younger than 30 in good health and CMV-seropositive. The chain recombines TRBV19 with TRBJ2-1; TRBD1 matches 7 bases. CDR3 region: CASSTQGNEQFF. CDR3 DNA sequence: TGTGCCAGTAGTACACAGGGGAATGAGCAGTTCTTC.